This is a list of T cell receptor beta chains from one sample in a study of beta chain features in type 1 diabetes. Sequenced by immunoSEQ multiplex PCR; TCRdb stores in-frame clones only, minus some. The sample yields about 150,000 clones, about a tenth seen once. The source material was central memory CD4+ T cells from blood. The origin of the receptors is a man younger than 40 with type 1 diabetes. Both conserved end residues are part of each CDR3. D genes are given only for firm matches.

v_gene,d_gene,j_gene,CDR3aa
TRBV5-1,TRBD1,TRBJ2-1,CASSPQGTVYNEQFF
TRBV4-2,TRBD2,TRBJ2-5,CASSQGEGLAGAPQETQYF
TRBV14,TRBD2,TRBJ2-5,CASSQGTSGSETQYF
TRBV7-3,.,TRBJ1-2,CASSLTRQGGYGYTF
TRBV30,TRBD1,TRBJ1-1,CARKQGANTEAFF
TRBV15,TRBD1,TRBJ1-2,CATSRSRQGLVSYGYTF
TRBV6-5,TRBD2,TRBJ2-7,CASSYTGTSGINEQYF
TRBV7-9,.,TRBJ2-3,CASSHLRGRGTDTQYF
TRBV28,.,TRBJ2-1,CASSPSGANNEQFF
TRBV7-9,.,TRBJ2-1,CASSLIGRPYNEQFF
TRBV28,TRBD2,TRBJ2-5,CASRSGTSGRGGETQYF
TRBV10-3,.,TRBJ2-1,CAINSKIASGSYNEQFF
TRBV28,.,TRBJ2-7,CASSPILSLIYEQYF
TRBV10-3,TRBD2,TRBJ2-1,CAISTSGENNEQFF
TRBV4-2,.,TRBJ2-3,CASSQDAALTDTQYF
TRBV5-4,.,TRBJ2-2,CASRIQGSSGELFF
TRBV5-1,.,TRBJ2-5,CASSLSWGRGREGETQYF
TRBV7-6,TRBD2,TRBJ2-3,CASSLIAGGPDTQYF
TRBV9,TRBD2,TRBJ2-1,CASSPTMGGRANEQFF
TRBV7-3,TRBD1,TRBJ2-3,CASSLLGRGIKDTQYF
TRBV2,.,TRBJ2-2,CASSEAVGGGTGELFF
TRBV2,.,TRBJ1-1,CASTPQGGSTEAFF
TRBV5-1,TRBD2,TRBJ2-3,CASSLVREGTDTQYF
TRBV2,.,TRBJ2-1,CASSEGDSLIIF
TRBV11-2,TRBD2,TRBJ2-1,CASSFQTSGASYNEQFF
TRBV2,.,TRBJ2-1,CASTRSERASYNEQFF
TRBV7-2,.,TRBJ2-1,CASSLRAGEQFF
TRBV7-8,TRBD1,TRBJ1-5,CASSLVLTGSNQPQHF
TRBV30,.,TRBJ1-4,CAWSVVGARLTNEKLFF
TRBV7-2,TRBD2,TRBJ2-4,CASSFLAGGAIQYF
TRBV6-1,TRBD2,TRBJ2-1,CASSGKITSGRAFF
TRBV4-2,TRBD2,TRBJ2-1,CASSQEVQREGVMGEQFF
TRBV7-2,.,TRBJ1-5,CAWGEGGGQPQHF
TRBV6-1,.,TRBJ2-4,CASRLDYRPKNIQYF
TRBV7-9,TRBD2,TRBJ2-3,CASSPGVAGVTDTQYF
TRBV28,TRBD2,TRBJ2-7,CASSLGSSGRSEQYF
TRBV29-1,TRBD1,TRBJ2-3,CSVDRGPDTQYF
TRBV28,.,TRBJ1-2,CASSQGVDGYTF
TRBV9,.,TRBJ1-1,CASSPQQEGVTEAFF
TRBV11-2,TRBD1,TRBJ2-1,CASSPVTGVNEQFF